The rows below give T cell receptor beta chains drawn from one sample of a study of naive CD8 T cells in extremely preterm neonates. Method: immunoSEQ multiplex PCR; TCRdb's copy keeps in-frame clones and lacks some. The data show several thousand clones, approximately 98% seen once. The sample taken for sequencing was naive CD8+ T cells from blood. The receptors shown here come from a human donor in good health. Both conserved end residues are part of each CDR3. Not every row has a clone size; where given, it reads once, few, many or a size class.

j_call v_call clone_size cdr3_aa
TRBJ1-4 TRBV7-9 . CASSGKDRGEKLFF
TRBJ1-1 TRBV5-1 . CASSLWDMNTEAFF
TRBJ2-1 TRBV28 . CASCRGAEQFF
TRBJ2-7 TRBV25-1 . CASSLYEQYF
TRBJ2-7 TRBV4-1 . CASSQSQGPSYEQYF
TRBJ1-6 TRBV9 . CASSSRQSNSPLHF
TRBJ1-2 TRBV19 . CASSRVGTGGDGYTF
TRBJ1-6 TRBV27 once CASSLGTGGYNSPLHF
. TRBV19 . CASSWGQSYEQYF
TRBJ1-6 TRBV27 . CASSSLAVDNSPLHF
TRBJ1-3 TRBV4-3 . CASSQEEDRGSSGNTIYF
TRBJ1-5 TRBV28 . CASSTKGQGFNQPQHF
TRBJ2-4 TRBV7-9 . CASSLGQRIQYF
TRBJ2-7 TRBV9 . CASSVTQGVGSEQYF
TRBJ1-3 TRBV4-1 . CASSLLTGQGTGNTIYF
TRBJ2-7 TRBV6-5 . CASSYNGLYEQYF
TRBJ1-1 TRBV28 once CASSLTTETGEAFF